One sample yielded the 12 T cell receptor beta chains listed below, sequenced in a study of blood T cell repertoires in COVID-19. Generated by immunoSEQ multiplex PCR, the TCRdb table keeps only in-frame clones and is missing some. The table lists 24,000 or so clones, 80% to 90% of them singletons, with about 13% in the top ten. Sequencing was done on a sample of peripheral blood. Receptors were obtained from a human donor in a cohort sampled during active COVID-19. The donor label of this sample is uncertain.

V is TRBV9 and J is TRBJ2-5, with TRBD1 matching over 7 bases. Germline CDR1 SGDLS, CDR2 YYNGEE. The CDR3 length is 18 residues. The J segment lost 7 bases and the V segment lost 1 base, leaving 19 bases of the junction unmatched. The CDR3 loop reads CASSVTPGPRQGAGTQYF. The CDR3, as DNA: TGTGCCAGCAGCGTAACCCCCGGCCCCCGACAGGGCGCGGGGACCCAGTACTTC.

The chain couples TRBV18 to TRBJ2-7; 7 bases match TRBD2. The CDR3 covers 13 residues. The germline CDR1 and CDR2 sequences are KGHSH and LQKENI. V shed 6 bases, J shed 2 bases, and the junction held 4 bases outside the gene matches. This CDR3 reads CASSPSGTYEQYF. Here the CDR3 DNA reads TGTGCCAGCTCTCCTAGCGGTACCTACGAGCAGTACTTC. The whole variable domain, remainder taken from reference TRBV18 and TRBJ2-7, is NAGVMQNPRHLVRRRGQEARLRCSPMKGHSHVYWYRQLPEEGLKFMVYLQKENIIDESGMPKERFSAEFPKEGPSILRIQQVVRGDSAAYFCASSPSGTYEQYFGPGTRLTVT.

CDR3 nucleotide sequence: TGTGCCAGCAGCCACCAGAGGGGGGGACAGGTGAACAATGAGCAGTTCTTC. It specifies CASSHQRGGQVNNEQFF. The chain carries TRBV7-2 and TRBJ2-1, with D tentatively TRBD1 (8 bases). The CDR3 is 17 residues long. Germline V CDR1 and CDR2: SGHTA, FQGNSA. V lost 5 bases to trimming and J lost 5 bases, with 22 bases between them.

This chain uses TRBV7-9 with TRBJ1-4; D not certain. Trimming shortened V by 1 base and J by 3 bases, and 6 bases separated the two germline ends. The CDR3 sequence is 14 residues long. In germline, CDR1 is SEHNR, CDR2 FQNEAQ (reference sequence). CDR3 bases: TGTGCCAGCAGCTTAGGGCAGGCTAATGAAAAACTGTTTTTT. This gives the protein CASSLGQANEKLFF.

The chain joins TRBV11-3 to TRBJ2-2; the D is unclear. The germline CDR1 and CDR2 sequences are SGHNT and YENEEA. The CDR3 contains 14 residues. Trimming pared 2 bases from V and 6 bases from J, leaving 10 bases between. CDR3 sequence reads: CASSLTLEAGELFF. DNA of the CDR3: TGTGCCAGCAGCTTAACCTTAGAAGCCGGGGAGCTGTTTTTT.

This clone appeared a single time. The chain joins TRBV18 to TRBJ2-1; a weak D match, TRBD2 (6 bases). Trimming left V 4 bases short and J 9 bases short, with 13 bases between. CDR1 and CDR2 from the germline V gene are KGHSH and LQKENI. The CDR3 sequence is 13 residues long. The CDR3 loop reads CASSLVPGVEQFF. In DNA form, the CDR3 reads TGTGCCAGCTCACTCGTTCCGGGGGTTGAGCAGTTCTTC.

This chain connects TRBV6-5 to TRBJ1-3; 7 bases align to TRBD1. The germline CDR1 and CDR2 sequences are MNHEY and SVGAGI. The CDR3 runs to 15 residues. The junction had 6 bases not matched to a gene; V was cut back by 7 bases and J by 0 bases. The CDR3 region has the DNA TGTGCCAGCATCGAGGACAGGAACTCTGGAAACACCATATATTTT. Amino acid sequence: CASIEDRNSGNTIYF.

The chain combines TRBV6-2 or TRBV6-3 with TRBJ2-1, with 7 nucleotides matching TRBD1. J gave up 5 bases and V 1 base, and 11 bases lay outside the gene matches. The CDR3 sequence is 17 residues long. CDR1 is MNHEY and CDR2 is SVGEGT in the germline V gene. The CDR3 nucleotides are TGTGCCAGCAGTTACTACGACGGGACAGAGCCCAACAATGAGCAGTTCTTC. Protein product: CASSYYDGTEPNNEQFF.

Written as DNA, the CDR3 is TGCAGCGTTGAAGATGACAGGTCTTATAACTATGGCTACACCTTC. Translating gives CSVEDDRSYNYGYTF. This chain links TRBV29-1 with TRBJ1-2; D is possibly TRBD1 (6 bases). The CDR3 is made up of 15 amino acids. Per the germline V gene, CDR1 is SQVTM and CDR2 is ANQGSEA. V lost 0 bases and J 1 base, leaving 12 bases between the germline ends.

CDR3 amino acids: CASSFGVVVGLDTEAFF. The CDR3 DNA follows: TGTGCCAGCAGCTTTGGGGTGGTGGTAGGACTGGACACTGAAGCTTTCTTT. J is TRBJ1-1 and V is TRBV5-5, with D unclear. The CDR3 spans 17 residues. CDR1 is SGHKS and CDR2 is YYEKEE in the germline V gene (reference sequence). Trimming shortened V by 2 bases and J by 3 bases, and 20 bases separated the two germline ends. The entire variable domain, with the rest obtained from reference TRBV5-5 and TRBJ1-1, is as follows: DAGVTQSPTHLIKTRGQQVTLRCSPISGHKSVSWYQQVLGQGPQFIFQYYEKEERGRGNFPDRFSARQFPNYSSELNVNALLLGDSALYLCASSFGVVVGLDTEAFFGQGTRLTVV.

The genes are TRBV7-8 and TRBJ2-1; perhaps TRBD1 as D (6 bases). The CDR3 spans 13 residues. Trimming took off 4 bases at V and 5 bases at J, with 9 bases between the two ends. Germline values: CDR1 SGHVS, CDR2 FQNEAQ. The CDR3 loop is CASSSGQNNEQFF. As DNA, the CDR3 is TGTGCCAGCAGCTCAGGACAGAACAATGAGCAGTTCTTC.

The chain links TRBV2 to TRBJ2-1; 7 bases fit TRBD1. Germline V gives CDR1 SNHLY, CDR2 FYNNEI. The ends lost 4 bases at V and 6 bases at J; junction bases unmatched: 9. There are 15 residues in the CDR3. CDR3 in DNA: TGTGCCAGCAGTGCTTACGACAGGGTCTTCAATGAGCAGTTCTTC. It specifies CASSAYDRVFNEQFF.